Listed below are T cell receptor beta chains from one sample, sequenced in a study of blood T cell repertoires in COVID-19. Only in-frame clones appear in the TCRdb table, and some are missing; sequencing was by immunoSEQ multiplex PCR. The table includes 300,000 or so clones, approximately 90% detected once. The source material was peripheral blood. Receptors originate from a woman aged 40-49 years with acute or convalescent COVID-19. Each CDR3 is given with its conserved first and last residue. The D gene is left open where the match is weak. Clone sizes are given selectively: once, few, many, or a class where the clone is expanded.

TRBV11-1	TRBD2	NA	TRBJ2-3	TGTGCCAGCAGCTTCATCCAGCGGGGGAGCACAGATACGCAGTATTTT	CASSFIQRGSTDTQYF
TRBV5-1	NA	NA	TRBJ1-1	TGCGCCAGCAGCTTGGGGACAGACGTTTCATTGGGGAACACTGAAGCTTTCTTT	CASSLGTDVSLGNTEAFF
TRBV6-5	NA	NA	TRBJ1-6	TGTGCCAGCAGTTACTCGAGGGATTCGGGTTCACCCCTCCACTTT	CASSYSRDSGSPLHF
TRBV6-5	TRBD1	once	TRBJ1-6	TGTGCCAGCAGTTACATAGACAGGGTAAATTCACCCCTCCACTTT	CASSYIDRVNSPLHF
TRBV18	NA	NA	TRBJ1-2	TGTGCCAGCTCCCGGGTCCTGGAGGAGGTCTACACCTTC	CASSRVLEEVYTF
TRBV6-1	NA	NA	TRBJ2-1	TGTGCCAGCAGTGGTCGGGGGAGCAGGTCCTACAATGAGCAGTTCTTC	CASSGRGSRSYNEQFF
TRBV19	NA	NA	TRBJ1-2	TGTGCCAGTAGTAGCGGCAACTATGGCTACACCTTC	CASSSGNYGYTF
TRBV6-6	TRBD1	NA	TRBJ1-2	TGTGCCAGCAGTCCTCGGACAGGGAACGGCTACACCTTC	CASSPRTGNGYTF
TRBV20-1	NA	NA	TRBJ1-5	TGCAGTGCTAGTCGCTCGGGATTTAGCAATCAGCCCCAGCATTTT	CSASRSGFSNQPQHF
TRBV27	NA	NA	TRBJ1-1	TGTGCCAGCAGTTTAGACACGTGGACTGAAGCTTTCTTT	CASSLDTWTEAFF
TRBV6-6	NA	NA	TRBJ1-5	TGTGCCAGCAGTCCGACTAACCCCGGTCGGGGGGCGGGACAGCCCCAGCATTTT	CASSPTNPGRGAGQPQHF
TRBV19	NA	NA	TRBJ1-5	TGTGCCAGTAGCCAGACAGAGGGGGGACTATATAGCAATCAGCCCCAGCATTTT	CASSQTEGGLYSNQPQHF
TRBV9	NA	NA	TRBJ2-3	TGTGCCAGCAGCGTAGCTGGGGGGGCAACAGATACGCAGTATTTT	CASSVAGGATDTQYF
TRBV9	NA	NA	TRBJ2-5	TGTGCCAGCAGCGTAGAGGGCCGATGGGGGAGCGGGGAGACCCAGTACTTC	CASSVEGRWGSGETQYF
TRBV2	NA	NA	TRBJ1-4	TGTGCCAGCAGTTTTAGTCCTAATGAAAAACTGTTTTTT	CASSFSPNEKLFF
TRBV2	NA	NA	TRBJ2-5	TGTGCCAGCAGTGAAGGAGCCCTCCAAGAGACCCAGTACTTC	CASSEGALQETQYF
TRBV5-1	NA	once	TRBJ2-2	TGCGCCAGCAGCTTGGCCGGGACACCGCCCGGGGAGCTGTTTTTT	CASSLAGTPPGELFF
TRBV9	TRBD2	NA	TRBJ2-3	TGTGCCAGCAGCGTAGGCGGGGGGGCCGCAGATACGCAGTATTTT	CASSVGGGAADTQYF
TRBV19	TRBD1	NA	TRBJ1-4	TGTGCCAGTAGTCACTCCGGACAGGGAAATGAAAAACTGTTTTTT	CASSHSGQGNEKLFF
TRBV7-3	TRBD1	few	TRBJ1-1	TGTGCCAGCAGCTTAGAGGGGACCCGGGGCAGGGGGGCTTTCTTT	CASSLEGTRGRGAFF
TRBV19	TRBD1	NA	TRBJ1-1	TGTGCCAGTAGTGCGGGACAGGGAGTTAATGAAGCTTTCTTT	CASSAGQGVNEAFF
TRBV2	TRBD1	NA	TRBJ1-2	TGTGCCGGCTGGGACAGGACCAACTATGGCTACACCTTC	CAGWDRTNYGYTF
TRBV12-3/TRBV12-4	TRBD1	once	TRBJ2-5	TGTGCCAGCAAGACAGGGGGGCAAGAGACCCAGTACTTC	CASKTGGQETQYF
TRBV5-1	NA	NA	TRBJ2-3	TGCGCCAGCAGCTTGGCGGATGCGGCGAAGGATACGCAGTATTTT	CASSLADAAKDTQYF
TRBV20-1	NA	NA	TRBJ2-3	TGCAGTGCTAGTAGGGGGAGCACAGATACGCAGTATTTT	CSASRGSTDTQYF
TRBV6-2/TRBV6-3	NA	NA	TRBJ1-2	TGTGCCAGCAGTCGCACTCAGGGGAACTATGGCTACACCTTC	CASSRTQGNYGYTF
TRBV11-2	TRBD1	once	TRBJ1-2	TGTGCCAGCCAGCTTATGACAGGGGGCCATGGCTACACCTTC	CASQLMTGGHGYTF
TRBV11-2	TRBD1	NA	TRBJ1-2	TGTGCCAGCAGCACCGTTCCCGGGACAGCCCCTTATGGCTACACCTTC	CASSTVPGTAPYGYTF
TRBV5-6	NA	NA	TRBJ1-1	TGTGCCAGCAGCTCAACAGGGTGGGCAGCTTTCTTT	CASSSTGWAAFF
TRBV6-5	NA	NA	TRBJ1-1	TGTGCCAGCAGTTACCGTATCAGGGACACTGAAGCTTTCTTT	CASSYRIRDTEAFF
TRBV14	NA	NA	TRBJ2-1	TGTGCCAGCAGCCAGGTATTTCCGGGGGATAAGCAGTTCTTC	CASSQVFPGDKQFF
TRBV27	TRBD2	NA	TRBJ2-3	TGTGCCAGCAGTTCACGACTAGCGGGGGCCACCAATTTT	CASSSRLAGATNF
TRBV5-1	TRBD1	NA	TRBJ2-2	TGCGCCAGCAGCGAGTTCCCGGGACAGGGTACCGGGGAGCTGTTTTTT	CASSEFPGQGTGELFF
TRBV30	NA	NA	TRBJ1-6	TGTGCCTGGAGTGTATCCGGGTTTCATAATTCACCCCTCCACTTT	CAWSVSGFHNSPLHF
TRBV6-5	NA	NA	TRBJ1-2	TGTGCCAGCAGCTCCGCTCGGGGGGCCGTAGGGGGCTACACCTTC	CASSSARGAVGGYTF
TRBV28	TRBD1	NA	TRBJ2-2	TGTGCCAGCAGTCCCGGTGACAGGGTAACCGGGGAGCTGTTTTTT	CASSPGDRVTGELFF
TRBV5-1	NA	NA	TRBJ1-1	TGCGCCAGCAGCTTGACCGCAGGGAACACTGAAGCTTTCTTT	CASSLTAGNTEAFF
TRBV27	NA	NA	TRBJ2-1	TGTGCCAGCAGGAAGGGGGGGAACTTCTACAATGAGCAGTTCTTC	CASRKGGNFYNEQFF
TRBV2	NA	NA	TRBJ1-1	TGTGCCAGCAAATCGAGAGGGATGCACACTGAAGCTTTCTTT	CASKSRGMHTEAFF
TRBV5-6	TRBD1	NA	TRBJ2-6	TGTGCCAGCAGCTTATTTACCGGGACAGGACGCTCTGGGGCCAACGTCCTGACTTTC	CASSLFTGTGRSGANVLTF
TRBV5-1	NA	NA	TRBJ1-5	TGCGCCAGCAGCTTGTCAGGGAAGGAGCCCCAGCATTTT	CASSLSGKEPQHF
TRBV28	NA	NA	TRBJ1-1	TGTGCCAGCAGTTTACACCAGGGGTTTGATACTGAAGCTTTCTTT	CASSLHQGFDTEAFF
TRBV7-2	NA	NA	TRBJ1-1	TGTGCCAGCAGTTACCTACCCCTGGCGGGACGCGGAGCTTTCTTT	CASSYLPLAGRGAFF
TRBV2	NA	NA	TRBJ2-5	TGTGCCAGCAGCTGGACACCCTCCCAAGAGACCCAGTACTTC	CASSWTPSQETQYF
TRBV7-2	NA	NA	TRBJ2-5	TGTGCCAGCAGCTTCCAGGGTGGACAAGAGACCCAGTACTTC	CASSFQGGQETQYF
TRBV5-1	NA	NA	TRBJ1-2	TGCGCCAGCAGTTCCAGGGCTGGGTTCTATGGCTACACCTTC	CASSSRAGFYGYTF
TRBV3-1/TRBV3-2	NA	NA	TRBJ1-5	TGTGCCAGCGGTCGTTGGGTAAGGACAGTTAAAAATCAGCCCCAGCATTTT	CASGRWVRTVKNQPQHF
TRBV4-1	TRBD2	NA	TRBJ2-3	TGCGCCAGCAGCCAAGGACTAGCTCGGTCTAGCACAGATACGCAGTATTTT	CASSQGLARSSTDTQYF